This T cell receptor (beta chain) was sequenced for a study of T cell repertoires in cytomegalovirus infection. Overall study: Use of recently identified HLA-C-restricted and well-studied HLA-B-restricted CMV epitopes was part of the study. CMV infection together with matching HLA type was indicated by public TCR beta signatures. Study-wide results and caveats: Public TCR beta family frequency separated CMV-and-HLA carriers, including in an independent cohort.

This clonotype has a handful of counts. Antigen: not known. TCRdb re-derived calls from the reads in MiXCR, one entry per CDR3 protein. The sample lists around 900,000 distinct CDR3 sequences; about a third were seen once. The length of the CDR3 is 14 residues. Looked up from germline, CDR1 is SEHNR and CDR2 is FQNEAQ (reference sequence). Trimming removed 0 bases from V and 2 bases from J, with 8 bases in between. V is TRBV7-9 and J is TRBJ2-7, with D possibly TRBD1 on 5 matching bases. This clonotype was obtained from a human donor in good health (CMV status not recorded). Some clones in this sample may be carry-over from other donors' samples. Sample: cultured CD8+ T cells from PBMCs, taken from culture after CMV antigen stimulation. CDR3 region: CASSLAGVAYEQYF. The CDR3 DNA reads TGTGCCAGCAGCTTAGCAGGGGTCGCCTACGAGCAGTACTTC.